These 30 T cell receptor beta chains originate from one sample sequenced in a study of blood T cell repertoires in COVID-19. Clones were read by immunoSEQ multiplex PCR, and TCRdb kept only the in-frame ones, dropping some. This sample has about 300,000 clones; 75% to 90% occur once, and the top ten carry 4.6%. The source material was peripheral blood. These receptors came from a man aged 40-49 years with acute or convalescent COVID-19.

The chain is built from TRBV3-1 (or the pseudogene TRBV3-2) and TRBJ1-4; 7 bases fit TRBD1. The CDR3 totals 14 residues. Germline V CDR1 and CDR2: LGHDT, YNNKEL (reference sequence). V was pared by 0 bases and J by 11 bases, with 6 bases of the junction left unmatched. The CDR3 DNA sequence: TGTGCCAGCAGCCAAGACCAGGGGGGAAGGAAACTGTTTTTT. As protein: CASSQDQGGRKLFF.

The rearrangement links TRBV5-1 to TRBJ1-1; D ambiguous. This CDR3 is built from 13 residues. Trimming stripped 1 base from V and 1 base from J, with 5 bases between. The V gene's germline CDR1 is SGHRS and CDR2 YFSETQ. The CDR3 protein is CASSLTWNTEAFF. CDR3 DNA: TGCGCCAGCAGCTTGACATGGAACACTGAAGCTTTCTTT.

The rearrangement uses TRBV2 and TRBJ2-7; D remains unclear. Per the germline V gene, CDR1 is SNHLY and CDR2 is FYNNEI. The CDR3 is 13 residues long. Trimming took off 2 bases at V and 6 bases at J, with 11 bases between the two ends. The CDR3 loop is CASSESLVGEQYF. DNA for the CDR3: TGTGCCAGCAGTGAATCACTCGTCGGCGAGCAGTACTTC.

The rearrangement uses TRBV11-2 and TRBJ1-1, with D possibly TRBD1 on 5 matching bases. CDR1 and CDR2 (germline): SGHAT, FQNNGV. This CDR3 is built from 14 residues. V dropped 2 bases and J dropped 1 base, with 8 bases sitting between them. This CDR3 reads CASSLYQGNTEAFF. DNA for the CDR3: TGTGCCAGCAGCTTATATCAGGGGAACACTGAAGCTTTCTTT.

The rearrangement joins TRBV5-6 to TRBJ1-5, with a possible D match to TRBD1 (5 bases). The CDR3 is made up of 13 amino acids. V lost 4 bases to trimming and J lost 5 bases, with 10 bases between them. The V gene's germline CDR1 is SGHDT and CDR2 YYEEEE. This CDR3 reads CASSQGPDQPQHF. CDR3 nucleotide sequence: TGTGCCAGCAGCCAGGGTCCGGATCAGCCCCAGCATTTT.

This sequence joins TRBV4-1 and TRBJ2-7, with D possibly being TRBD1 (6 bases). V shed 1 base and J shed 2 bases, with 18 bases lying between them. Germline values: CDR1 MGHRA, CDR2 YSYEKL. This CDR3 comprises 17 residues. CDR3 bases: TGCGCCAGCAGCCAAGCTATCGGTACCGGGACAACCTACGAGCAGTACTTC. Its translation is CASSQAIGTGTTYEQYF.

The chain has TRBV5-1 and TRBJ2-2; 11 nucleotides line up with TRBD1. The CDR3 loop spans 16 amino acids. Germline V gene data show CDR1 as SGHRS and CDR2 as YFSETQ. The V and J ends lost 5 bases and 6 bases, in that order; junction bases with no gene match: 9. CDR3 sequence reads: CASSPPGQGGPGELFF. The CDR3 DNA follows: TGCGCCAGCAGTCCTCCGGGACAGGGGGGTCCCGGGGAGCTGTTTTTT. Using reference TRBV5-1 and TRBJ2-2 for the parts outside the CDR3, the full variable domain is KAGVTQTPRYLIKTRGQQVTLSCSPISGHRSVSWYQQTPGQGLQFLFEYFSETQRNKGNFPGRFSGRQFSNSRSEMNVSTLELGDSALYLCASSPPGQGGPGELFFGEGSRLTVL.

The CDR3 DNA is TGTGCCAGCAGTGAACAATTGAACACTGAAGCTTTCTTT. This encodes CASSEQLNTEAFF. The chain is built from TRBV6-1 and TRBJ1-1, with D unclear. Germline V gene lookup returns CDR1 MNHNS and CDR2 SASEGT. V was trimmed by 2 bases and J by 0 bases, leaving 4 bases between them. The length of the CDR3 is 13 residues.

The chain couples TRBV2 to TRBJ1-6; possible D gene TRBD1, 5 bases. CDR1 and CDR2 (germline): SNHLY, FYNNEI. CDR3 length equals 14 residues. The germline V and J ends were trimmed by 3 bases and 10 bases, with 13 bases remaining between them. CDR3 sequence reads: CASSEDISRSPLHF. The CDR3 DNA sequence: TGTGCCAGCAGTGAGGACATCTCACGATCACCCCTCCACTTT.

The J gene is TRBJ2-1, the V gene TRBV12-5; TRBD1 agrees at 8 bases. CDR3 size: 16 residues. After removal of 5 bases from V and 9 bases from J, the junction contained 15 bases not matched to a gene. The germline gives CDR1 LGHNT, CDR2 FRNRAP. The CDR3 here is CASGPPGQAIRIEQFF. The CDR3 DNA sequence: TGTGCTAGTGGTCCGCCGGGACAGGCAATAAGAATTGAGCAGTTCTTC.

The V gene is TRBV4-2, the J gene TRBJ2-7; D might be TRBD2 (6 bases). V lost 4 bases, J lost 4 bases, and 14 bases lay in between. The CDR3 sequence is 14 residues long. CDR1 and CDR2 (germline): LGHNA, YNFKEQ. The CDR3, as DNA: TGTGCCAGCAGCCCCTCTGGGGGGTCATACGAGCAGTACTTC. The encoded protein is CASSPSGGSYEQYF.

The chain is built from TRBV27 and TRBJ2-7, with 7 bases fitting TRBD2. From germline, CDR1 is MNHEY and CDR2 SMNVEV (reference sequence). After removal of 5 bases from V and 4 bases from J, the junction contained 11 bases not matched to a gene. The CDR3 contains 15 residues. The CDR3: CASSPSGGTLYEQYF. The CDR3 nucleotides read TGTGCCAGCAGTCCCTCGGGGGGAACCCTTTACGAGCAGTACTTC.

The chain joins TRBV7-2 to TRBJ2-7, with D hard to call. The CDR3 totals 12 residues. Germline V gene lookup returns CDR1 SGHTA and CDR2 FQGNSA. V lost 2 bases to trimming and J lost 6 bases, with 8 bases between them. The CDR3 loop reads CASSLILSEQYF. The CDR3 DNA is TGTGCCAGCAGCTTAATCCTCTCCGAGCAGTACTTC.

The sample holds one count of this clone. CDR3 in amino acids: CASRPWAGGVLNEQFF. DNA for the CDR3: TGTGCCAGCAGACCCTGGGCAGGGGGCGTCCTTAATGAGCAGTTCTTC. V and J are TRBV5-5 and TRBJ2-1; 8 bases fit TRBD1. The germline CDR1 and CDR2 sequences are SGHKS and YYEKEE (reference sequence). This CDR3 comprises 16 residues. Trimming took 5 bases from V and 7 from J; bases not matched to a gene: 14. The full variable domain, rest sourced from reference TRBV5-5 and TRBJ2-1, is DAGVTQSPTHLIKTRGQQVTLRCSPISGHKSVSWYQQVLGQGPQFIFQYYEKEERGRGNFPDRFSARQFPNYSSELNVNALLLGDSALYLCASRPWAGGVLNEQFFGPGTRLTVL.

Only a few counts were recorded for this clone. The rearrangement links TRBV7-8 to TRBJ1-2; the D is unclear. Per germline, CDR1 SGHVS and CDR2 FQNEAQ. Trimming removed 2 bases at V and 4 bases at J, with 11 bases between. The CDR3 has 14 residues. The CDR3 region is CASSLQRSSYGYTF. The CDR3 DNA reads as TGTGCCAGCAGCTTACAAAGGAGCAGCTATGGCTACACCTTC.

The chain employs TRBV14 and TRBJ1-2; 8 nucleotides agree with TRBD1. The CDR3 contains 16 residues. Germline V CDR1 and CDR2: SGHDN, FVKESK. The junction had 7 bases not matched to a gene; V was cut back by 0 bases and J by 4 bases. The CDR3 DNA follows: TGTGCCAGCAGCCAAGATCGCGGACAGGGATTCTATGGCTACACCTTC. The encoded protein is CASSQDRGQGFYGYTF.

V gene TRBV6-6 combines with J gene TRBJ1-1; TRBD1 matches 8 bases. Germline V lookup: CDR1 MNHNY, CDR2 SVGAGI (reference sequence). V lost 6 bases and J lost 7; bases outside the gene matches: 7. The CDR3 is 13 amino acids. CDR3 sequence (DNA): TGTGCCAGCAGAGACAGGGGAAGGGATGAAGCTTTCTTT. As protein: CASRDRGRDEAFF.

V is TRBV30 and J is TRBJ1-5, with TRBD1 matching 9 bases. The trim removed 2 bases at V and 7 bases at J, leaving 6 bases unmatched. The V gene's germline CDR1 is GTSNPN and CDR2 SVGIG (reference sequence). The CDR3 totals 14 residues. The CDR3 sequence is CAWSRGTGTQPQHF. In nucleotides, the CDR3 is TGTGCCTGGAGTAGGGGGACAGGGACGCAGCCCCAGCATTTT.

This chain connects TRBV2 to TRBJ2-7; D gene ambiguous. Germline CDR1 SNHLY, CDR2 FYNNEI. This CDR3 is 15 amino acids long. The V end lost 6 bases, the J end lost 0 bases, and 15 bases lay between the germline ends. CDR3 sequence reads: CASSSRVPSSYEQYF. Written as DNA, the CDR3 is TGTGCCAGCAGCTCTCGTGTACCGAGCTCCTACGAGCAGTACTTC.

The chain combines TRBV3-1 (or the pseudogene TRBV3-2) with TRBJ1-1; a possible D gene is TRBD1 (6 bases). There are 17 residues in the CDR3. Looked up from germline, CDR1 is LGHDT and CDR2 is YNNKEL (reference sequence). Between the trimmed V and J ends, which lost 4 bases and 5 bases, there was a span of 23 bases. CDR3 in DNA: TGTGCCAGCAGCCTCAATGGGCCGGGACACTTCAGGACTGAAGCTTTCTTT. Amino acids: CASSLNGPGHFRTEAFF.

This chain joins TRBV3-1 (or the pseudogene TRBV3-2) and TRBJ1-3; perhaps TRBD1 as D (5 bases). The CDR3 covers 13 residues. Germline values: CDR1 LGHDT, CDR2 YNNKEL (reference sequence). V lost 5 bases to trimming and J lost 4 bases, with 9 bases between them. The CDR3, as DNA: TGTGCCAGCAGCATCCGGGGGGGAAACACCATATATTTT. Its protein product is CASSIRGGNTIYF.

The chain uses TRBV14 and TRBJ2-7; maybe TRBD1 (6 bases). The length of the CDR3 is 17 residues. Germline V gene sequence: CDR1 SGHDN, CDR2 FVKESK. Trimming took 1 base from V and 2 from J, leaving 18 bases between them. CDR3 in amino acids: CASSQGASGAGAYEQYF. For the CDR3, the DNA is TGTGCCAGCAGCCAAGGTGCGAGCGGTGCAGGGGCCTACGAGCAGTACTTC.

The chain carries TRBV5-1 and TRBJ2-7, with D perhaps matching TRBD2 (5 bases). The CDR3 has 15 amino acids. In germline, CDR1 is SGHRS, CDR2 YFSETQ. The V end was cut by 3 bases, the J end by 4 bases, with 17 bases between. CDR3 nucleotide sequence: TGCGCCAGCAGCTGGATTCGAAGCGGTTCGTACGAGCAGTACTTC. Translating gives CASSWIRSGSYEQYF.

This rearrangement joins TRBV20-1 to TRBJ2-7, with TRBD2 matching 7 bases. J gave up 4 bases and V 3 bases, and 3 bases lay outside the gene matches. Germline V gives CDR1 DFQATT, CDR2 SNEGSKA (reference sequence). The CDR3 spans 12 residues. The CDR3 reads CSASIGGYEQYF. In DNA, the CDR3 is TGCAGTGCTAGTATCGGGGGGTACGAGCAGTACTTC.

The chain recombines TRBV15 with TRBJ2-7; TRBD1 agrees at 8 bases. This CDR3 has 18 residues. Germline V gives CDR1 LNHNV, CDR2 YYDKDF (reference sequence). J was trimmed by 3 bases and V by 4 bases; bases with no gene match: 17. The CDR3 sequence is CATSITAGQTGVGYEQYF. Written as DNA, the CDR3 is TGTGCCACCAGCATAACGGCGGGGCAGACAGGGGTCGGCTACGAGCAGTACTTC.

The chain combines TRBV6-1 with TRBJ1-1; TRBD1 might be the D (5 bases). V lost 0 bases and J 10 bases, leaving 6 bases between the germline ends. Germline V lookup: CDR1 MNHNS, CDR2 SASEGT. The CDR3 loop spans 11 amino acids. CDR3 residues: CASSEAGGAFF. The CDR3 coding sequence is TGTGCCAGCAGTGAAGCCGGGGGAGCTTTCTTT.

The chain uses TRBV5-4 and TRBJ1-1, with no clear D. V was shortened by 2 bases and J by 6 bases, with 17 bases between the two germline ends. Looked up from germline, CDR1 is SGHNT and CDR2 is YYREEE (reference sequence). The CDR3 extends over 15 amino acids. The CDR3 DNA sequence: TGTGCCAGCAGCTTACAATCGGGGATTTACGCTGAAGCTTTCTTT. Residues: CASSLQSGIYAEAFF.

This chain links TRBV5-6 with TRBJ1-1; 7 bases agree with TRBD1. The CDR3 loop spans 16 amino acids. CDR1 is SGHDT and CDR2 is YYEEEE in the germline V gene. Germline trimming cut 7 bases from V and 1 base from J; bases unmatched to any gene: 13. The CDR3 DNA reads as TGTGCCAGCGAGGATTACCTGACAGGGAGGAACACTGAAGCTTTCTTT. Its translation: CASEDYLTGRNTEAFF. Drawing the rest from reference TRBV5-6 and TRBJ1-1, the complete variable domain is DAGVTQSPTHLIKTRGQQVTLRCSPKSGHDTVSWYQQALGQGPQFIFQYYEEEERQRGNFPDRFSGHQFPNYSSELNVNALLLGDSALYLCASEDYLTGRNTEAFFGQGTRLTVV.

The chain employs TRBV5-1 and TRBJ2-2; D ambiguous. Germline lookup yields CDR1 SGHRS and CDR2 YFSETQ. V was clipped by 2 bases and J by 8 bases, with 7 bases between them. The CDR3 covers 12 residues. CDR3: CASSFLIGELFF. The CDR3 nucleotides read TGCGCCAGCAGCTTTTTAATTGGGGAGCTGTTTTTT.

The gene calls are TRBV25-1 and TRBJ1-1, with D possibly matching TRBD1 (6 bases). The CDR3 consists of 15 residues. V shed 0 bases and J shed 6 bases, with 14 bases lying between them. CDR1 is MGHDK and CDR2 is SYGVNS in the germline V gene. The CDR3 sequence is CASSEYQGSRAEAFF. CDR3 in DNA: TGTGCCAGCAGTGAATACCAGGGGTCGAGAGCTGAAGCTTTCTTT.